The 32 T cell receptor beta chains presented below share a single source sample, sequenced in a study of CD8+ T cells in alopecia areata. As for treatment: oral pan-JAK inhibitor, 5-10 mg twice daily. It was cDNA, reverse transcribed from extracted RNA, that served as the sequencing template. Clones were sequenced by immunoSEQ multiplex PCR, and TCRdb holds only the in-frame ones, with some missing. The sample has under 350,000 clones, nearly 60% seen once. The starting material was CD4+ T cells sorted from blood, obtained at week 24, from a patient treated with tofacitinib. All receptors derive from a human donor with alopecia areata.

This clone was observed a handful of times. The chain joins TRBV4-2 to TRBJ1-2; no definite D call. The CDR3 runs to 12 residues. The germline V gene encodes CDR1 LGHNA and CDR2 YNFKEQ. V was clipped by 4 bases and J by 8 bases, with 11 bases between them. CDR3 DNA: TGTGCCAGCAGCCCGCCAGCGGGAGGCTACACCTTC. Translating it yields CASSPPAGGYTF.

J is TRBJ2-3 and V is TRBV6-5; D is unclear. V lost 6 bases to trimming and J lost 8 bases, with 9 bases between them. The CDR3 runs to 11 residues. Germline V gene lookup returns CDR1 MNHEY and CDR2 SVGAGI. The CDR3 loop reads CASRKEFTQYF. CDR3 sequence (DNA): TGTGCCAGCAGGAAAGAGTTTACGCAGTATTTT.

The chain couples TRBV2 to TRBJ2-7; 10 positions agree with TRBD1. V was clipped by 1 base and J by 5 bases; unmatched bases: 2. CDR1 is SNHLY, CDR2 FYNNEI, per germline. The CDR3 sequence is 14 residues long. The CDR3 DNA reads as TGTGCCAGCAGTGAAGGGGACAGGGGCCACGAGCAGTACTTC. This encodes CASSEGDRGHEQYF.

The CDR3 DNA reads TGTGCCAGCAGCGTTGGAGGGGATGCAGATACGCAGTATTTT. Amino acids: CASSVGGDADTQYF. The J gene is TRBJ2-3, the V gene TRBV9; D possibly corresponds to TRBD2 (6 bases). The V gene's germline CDR1 is SGDLS and CDR2 YYNGEE. Trimming stripped 2 bases from V and 4 bases from J, with 11 bases between. This CDR3 is 14 amino acids long.

This chain links TRBV6-1 with TRBJ2-3; D is ambiguous. The CDR3 has 12 residues. Germline V gene data show CDR1 as MNHNS and CDR2 as SASEGT. The V gene lost 7 bases and the J gene lost 2 bases, with 7 bases spanning the gap. The CDR3 DNA sequence: TGTGCCAGCACGGAAAACACAGATACGCAGTATTTT. Protein: CASTENTDTQYF.

This clone appeared a few times. J is TRBJ1-1 and V is TRBV6-6; 7 positions match TRBD1. The CDR3 has 14 residues. Germline V gene data show CDR1 as MNHNY and CDR2 as SVGAGI (reference sequence). V lost 6 bases, J lost 8 bases, and 12 bases stayed unmatched. The CDR3 region has the DNA TGTGCCAGCAGGGGGATCGACAGGGAGGGGGAAGCTTTCTTT. Encoded protein: CASRGIDREGEAFF.

This clone was picked up a small number of times. The chain has TRBV11-1 and TRBJ1-1; no clear D. CDR1 and CDR2 (germline): SGHAT, FQDESV (reference sequence). The CDR3 loop spans 15 amino acids. Trimming took 4 bases from V and 6 from J, leaving 18 bases between them. The CDR3 region has the DNA TGTGCCAGCAGCTCATCTGGACCCGGGAGGGCTGAAGCTTTCTTT. Translated: CASSSSGPGRAEAFF. Supplemented by reference TRBV11-1 and TRBJ1-1, the full variable domain reads EAEVAQSPRYKITEKSQAVAFWCDPISGHATLYWYRQILGQGPELLVQFQDESVVDDSQLPKDRFSAERLKGVDSTLKIQPAELGDSAMYLCASSSSGPGRAEAFFGQGTRLTVV.

The rearrangement uses TRBV4-2 and TRBJ2-1, with TRBD1 identical over 9 bases. This CDR3 spans 15 amino acids. The junction had 5 bases not matched to a gene; V was cut back by 3 bases and J by 5 bases. Germline CDR1 LGHNA, CDR2 YNFKEQ. The chain's CDR3 is CASSQDRGTNNEQFF. The DNA for the CDR3 is TGTGCCAGCAGCCAGGACAGGGGAACGAACAATGAGCAGTTCTTC.

The chain employs TRBV5-8 and TRBJ1-1; D remains ambiguous. The CDR3 contains 14 residues. V was cut by 0 bases and J by 2 bases, with 8 bases left in between. CDR1 is SGHTS and CDR2 is YDEGEE in the germline V gene. The CDR3 is CASSLGHLNTEAFF. DNA of the CDR3: TGTGCCAGCAGCTTGGGCCACCTAAACACTGAAGCTTTCTTT.

The rearrangement links TRBV5-1 to TRBJ2-1; 8 bases are a match to TRBD1. The trim removed 4 bases at V and 4 bases at J, leaving 4 bases unmatched. There are 14 residues in the CDR3. The germline CDR1 and CDR2 sequences are SGHRS and YFSETQ. The CDR3 protein is CASSPGTGYNEQFF. The CDR3 nucleotides are TGCGCCAGCAGCCCCGGGACAGGATACAATGAGCAGTTCTTC. Full variable domain (outside the CDR3, taken from reference TRBV5-1 and TRBJ2-1): KAGVTQTPRYLIKTRGQQVTLSCSPISGHRSVSWYQQTPGQGLQFLFEYFSETQRNKGNFPGRFSGRQFSNSRSEMNVSTLELGDSALYLCASSPGTGYNEQFFGPGTRLTVL.

The rearrangement uses TRBV12-5 and TRBJ1-5, with no clear D. CDR1 LGHNT and CDR2 FRNRAP come from the germline V gene. There are 13 residues in the CDR3. V lost 2 bases to trimming and J lost 4 bases, with 6 bases between them. The CDR3 sequence is CASGLSSNQPQHF. CDR3 nucleotide sequence: TGTGCTAGTGGTTTGTCGAGTAATCAGCCCCAGCATTTT.

This clone turned up a few times. CDR3 nucleotides: TGCGCCAGCAGCCGAACGGACAGAGCCTACGAGCAGTACTTC. Its protein product is CASSRTDRAYEQYF. The chain employs TRBV4-3 and TRBJ2-7; TRBD1 is a possible D gene (6 bases). The CDR3 spans 14 residues. CDR1 LGHNA and CDR2 YSLEER come from the germline V gene. The V gene lost 4 bases and the J gene lost 2 bases, with 12 bases spanning the gap.

This clone was detected a few times. The chain uses TRBV10-3 and TRBJ2-6, with unresolved D. The CDR3 is 17 amino acids. From germline, CDR1 is ENHRY and CDR2 SYGVKD. Trimming stripped 6 bases from V and 0 bases from J, with 15 bases between. CDR3 DNA: TGTGCCATCAGGGAAAAGGACGTAAACTCTGGGGCCAACGTCCTGACTTTC. Amino acid sequence: CAIREKDVNSGANVLTF.

This clone came up a few times. The chain recombines TRBV5-1 with TRBJ2-5, with D perhaps assigned TRBD1 or TRBD2 (6 bases each). Germline assignment: CDR1 SGHRS and CDR2 YFSETQ. The V end was cut by 0 bases, the J end by 3 bases, with 12 bases between. CDR3 size: 15 residues. The CDR3 loop reads CASSLVQGGEETQYF. As DNA, the CDR3 is TGCGCCAGCAGCTTGGTACAGGGAGGAGAAGAGACCCAGTACTTC.

In its sample, this clone was seen a few times. V usage is TRBV29-1 and J usage is TRBJ2-5; 9 nucleotides agree with TRBD1. The germline V gene encodes CDR1 SQVTM and CDR2 ANQGSEA. With V trimmed by 7 bases and J by 4 bases, 7 bases remained unmatched. This CDR3 has 13 amino acids. The CDR3 bases are TGCAGCGCCGGACAGGGGCGAGCAGAGACCCAGTACTTC. As protein: CSAGQGRAETQYF.

About this clone itself: At one boundary the junction diverges from the germline segment, which might be a read error. This chain uses TRBV29-1 with TRBJ2-5, with D maybe TRBD2 (5 bases). The DNA matches TRBJ2-7 better at its end, which makes the J call doubtful. Germline V gene sequence: CDR1 SQVTM, CDR2 ANQGSEA. This CDR3 is built from 17 residues. Written as DNA, the CDR3 is TGCAGCGTTGAAGACTTCGGGGAGACAACGATCTCCCACGAGCAGTACTTC. As protein: CSVEDFGETTISHEQYF.

This chain links TRBV7-9 with TRBJ2-1, with TRBD2 matching 12 bases. CDR1 and CDR2 (germline): SEHNR, FQNEAQ (reference sequence). Losses at the gene ends were 3 bases for V and 4 bases for J; bases not matched to a gene: 4. The CDR3 runs to 16 residues. CDR3 in DNA: TGTGCCAGCAGCTTCGCCCTAGCGGGGGGGTACAATGAGCAGTTCTTC. This codes for CASSFALAGGYNEQFF.

The chain has TRBV19 and TRBJ2-7, with 8 bases that match TRBD1. The CDR3 contains 14 residues. The germline CDR1 and CDR2 sequences are LNHDA and SQIVND (reference sequence). After removal of 6 bases from V and 5 bases from J, the junction contained 9 bases not matched to a gene. CDR3 coding DNA: TGTGCCAGTAGCCCCAACCAGGGGGCGAACGAGCAGTACTTC. Amino acid sequence: CASSPNQGANEQYF.

This chain uses TRBV19 with TRBJ2-5; no clear D gene. The CDR3 is 11 amino acids. The germline V gene encodes CDR1 LNHDA and CDR2 SQIVND (reference sequence). Trimming pared 2 bases from V and 5 bases from J, leaving 3 bases between. The CDR3 DNA sequence: TGTGCCAGTAGTATACGGGAGACCCAGTACTTC. It translates to CASSIRETQYF.

The rearrangement links TRBV2 to TRBJ2-5, with TRBD2 matching over 15 bases. This CDR3 is built from 17 residues. V was clipped by 6 bases and J by 4 bases; unmatched bases: 9. Germline V lookup: CDR1 SNHLY, CDR2 FYNNEI. The CDR3 DNA follows: TGTGCCAGCAGGGCCGGGACTAGCGGGGGGACAGGAGAGACCCAGTACTTC. Protein sequence: CASRAGTSGGTGETQYF.

The J gene is TRBJ2-1, the V gene TRBV29-1, with TRBD2 identical over 8 bases. J lost 4 bases, V lost 4 bases, and 9 bases had no gene match. The CDR3 runs to 15 residues. Germline lookup yields CDR1 SQVTM and CDR2 ANQGSEA. This CDR3 reads CSVATGTRGYNEQFF. In DNA form, the CDR3 reads TGCAGCGTTGCCACCGGGACTAGAGGGTACAATGAGCAGTTCTTC.

This sequence joins TRBV15 and TRBJ1-2, with 7 nucleotides matching TRBD1. The CDR3 consists of 15 residues. With 2 bases clipped from V and 5 bases from J, the junction kept 8 bases outside the gene matches. Germline V CDR1 and CDR2: LNHNV, YYDKDF (reference sequence). The CDR3 DNA sequence: TGTGCCACCAGCAGACAAGGACAGGCCGTTTATGGCTACACCTTC. Translated, it gives CATSRQGQAVYGYTF.

The rearrangement joins TRBV5-7 to TRBJ1-5, with D unresolved. TRBV5-7 belongs to the ORF category, with a function that is uncertain. There are 14 residues in the CDR3. Trimming pared 4 bases from V and 8 bases from J, leaving 16 bases between. The CDR3 DNA sequence: TGTGCCAGCAGCCGCCCCCAACGCTCCAAGCCCCAGCATTTT. This sequence encodes CASSRPQRSKPQHF.

In DNA form, the CDR3 reads TGTGCCTGGAACCTCGGGCGGGGGCCCACAGATACGCAGTATTTT. This translates into CAWNLGRGPTDTQYF. The chain uses TRBV30 and TRBJ2-3, with D maybe TRBD2 (7 bases). Deletions cut 4 bases from V and 2 bases from J, with 16 bases between. Germline values: CDR1 GTSNPN, CDR2 SVGIG (reference sequence). The CDR3 sequence is 15 residues long.

The table lists this clone with a count of one. V and J are TRBV29-1 and TRBJ2-7, with D tentatively TRBD1 or TRBD2 (5 bases each). CDR3 size: 14 residues. From germline, CDR1 is SQVTM and CDR2 ANQGSEA. V gave up 4 bases and J gave up 5 bases, with 18 bases separating them. Written as DNA, the CDR3 is TGCAGCGTTGTAGGGACGTCCTCTAATCACGAGCAGTACTTC. Translated, it gives CSVVGTSSNHEQYF.

This chain joins TRBV27 and TRBJ2-7; D possibly uses TRBD1 or TRBD2 (5 bases each). Trimming cost V 5 bases and J 2 bases, with 13 bases left between them. The germline CDR1 and CDR2 sequences are MNHEY and SMNVEV (reference sequence). The CDR3 covers 14 residues. CDR3 coding DNA: TGTGCCAGCAGTCGCCCGGGACCTCCCTACGAGCAGTACTTC. Protein sequence: CASSRPGPPYEQYF.

The CDR3 sequence is CAWRAGRENEKLFF. CDR3 DNA sequence: TGTGCCTGGAGGGCTGGGAGGGAAAATGAAAAACTGTTTTTT. The J gene is TRBJ1-4, the V gene TRBV30; D remains ambiguous. The CDR3 is 14 amino acids. Germline loops: CDR1 GTSNPN, CDR2 SVGIG (reference sequence). Trimming took off 3 bases at V and 5 bases at J, with 13 bases between the two ends.

V and J are TRBV2 and TRBJ2-5; D is uncertain. The CDR3 runs to 13 residues. V was cut by 2 bases and J by 3 bases, with 7 bases left in between. The V gene's germline CDR1 is SNHLY and CDR2 FYNNEI. CDR3 nucleotide sequence: TGTGCCAGCAGTGAACGGCTAGAAGAGACCCAGTACTTC. This translates into CASSERLEETQYF.

This chain links TRBV5-1 with TRBJ2-2; D perhaps matches TRBD1 (6 bases). The V gene's germline CDR1 is SGHRS and CDR2 YFSETQ. The CDR3 runs to 17 residues. V was cut by 0 bases and J by 4 bases, with 16 bases left in between. CDR3 loop: CASSLAAGTSRTGELFF. The DNA for the CDR3 is TGCGCCAGCAGCTTGGCTGCCGGGACATCCCGCACCGGGGAGCTGTTTTTT.

The chain couples TRBV30 to TRBJ2-7, with 7 bases lining up with TRBD1. CDR1 and CDR2 from the germline V gene are GTSNPN and SVGIG (reference sequence). The CDR3 has 12 amino acids. The V and J ends lost 3 bases and 6 bases, in that order; junction bases with no gene match: 5. Written as DNA, the CDR3 is TGTGCCTGGAGGCGGTACAGGGGCGAGCAGTACTTC. This gives the protein CAWRRYRGEQYF.

This clone showed up just once. The chain joins TRBV18 to TRBJ2-7; 10 bases agree with TRBD2. This CDR3 comprises 15 residues. Germline V gives CDR1 KGHSH, CDR2 LQKENI. J lost 1 base, V lost 4 bases, and 4 bases had no gene match. The CDR3 spells CASSLEAGGSYEQYF. CDR3 bases: TGTGCCAGCTCACTCGAAGCGGGGGGGTCCTACGAGCAGTACTTC.

This chain joins TRBV4-2 and TRBJ2-7; 11 positions match TRBD2. V was clipped by 3 bases and J by 0 bases; unmatched bases: 7. CDR1 is LGHNA and CDR2 is YNFKEQ in the germline V gene. This CDR3 spans 17 amino acids. The CDR3 protein is CASSHASSGGPSYEQYF. The CDR3 DNA sequence: TGTGCCAGCAGCCACGCCTCTAGCGGGGGGCCCTCCTACGAGCAGTACTTC.